This T cell receptor beta chain derives from a study of Ad26.COV2.S vaccination and SARS-CoV-2 variants. General observations from the study: Vaccinees displayed broader spike-specific TCR repertoires than placebo recipients.

This clone showed up just once. Its specificity is not known. TCRdb keeps only in-frame clones here, not all; method: immunoSEQ multiplex PCR. Here the sample spans 350,000 to 500,000 clones, approximately 88% being singletons. Sample treatment: over 15 received Ad26.COV2.S at low or high dose, single or two shots; about 5 received placebo; per-sample allocation not given. Collection of the samples took place on day 63 after the first injection of vaccine or placebo. Germline V gives CDR1 SGHAT, CDR2 FQNNGV. V was clipped by 5 bases and J by 3 bases, with 17 bases between them. This CDR3 contains 15 residues.

The sequence came from a person between 18 and 65 years old who received the Ad26.COV2.S COVID-19 vaccine or a placebo. The material sequenced was peripheral blood, taken in a trial of Ad26.COV2.S vaccine versus placebo. The chain is built from TRBV11-2 and TRBJ2-7; D uncertain. The DNA for the CDR3 is TGTGCCAGCAGCCCCCGAGAGCCCGTGGACTACGAGCAGTACTTC. It codes for CASSPREPVDYEQYF.